This T cell receptor beta chain was retrieved from a study of blood T cell repertoires in COVID-19. Produced via immunoSEQ multiplex PCR; TCRdb's table is partial and in-frame only. The sample shows approximately 140,000 clones, under 85% of them seen only once. The sample comprised peripheral blood. This clonotype was sampled from a human donor in a cohort sampled during active COVID-19.

The CDR3 DNA sequence: TGTGCCAGCAGTGATATGCGTTTGGGACAGGGGGGAAATCAGCCCCAGCATTTT. Protein: CASSDMRLGQGGNQPQHF. The chain combines TRBV6-4 with TRBJ1-5, with TRBD1 identical over 11 bases. The CDR3 is 18 amino acids. Germline CDR1 is MRHNA and CDR2 is SNTAGT. V was pared by 3 bases and J by 4 bases, with 11 bases of the junction left unmatched.